Presented here are 30 T cell receptor beta chains from one specimen sequenced in a study of blood T cell repertoires in COVID-19. Repertoires were generated with immunoSEQ multiplex PCR, while TCRdb's copy carries only in-frame clones and drops some. The sample shows about 320,000 clones, about four fifths of them seen only once. Material for sequencing was peripheral blood. These receptors originate from a woman in her forties or fifties with acute or convalescent COVID-19.

This rearrangement joins TRBV7-2 to TRBJ2-3; D perhaps matches TRBD1 (7 bases). CDR1 SGHTA and CDR2 FQGNSA come from the germline V gene. Deletions cut 5 bases from V and 4 bases from J, with 19 bases between. The CDR3 sequence is 16 residues long. The CDR3 loop reads CASSPMGGQRADTQYF. CDR3 nucleotide sequence: TGTGCCAGCAGCCCAATGGGGGGACAGAGAGCAGATACGCAGTATTTT.

The V call is TRBV6-5, the J call TRBJ1-2; 8 positions agree with TRBD1. Unmatched junction bases numbered 11, after V lost 6 bases and J lost 5 bases. Germline CDR1 reads MNHEY; CDR2 reads SVGAGI. The CDR3 sequence is 15 residues long. CDR3 region: CASSEDRAKPYGYTF. CDR3 DNA: TGTGCCAGCAGCGAGGACAGGGCCAAACCTTATGGCTACACCTTC.

The chain uses TRBV5-6 and TRBJ2-1; D is ambiguous. The CDR3 sequence is 15 residues long. Germline V CDR1 and CDR2: SGHDT, YYEEEE. V lost 1 base to trimming and J lost 0 bases, with 8 bases between them. CDR3 coding DNA: TGTGCCAGCAGCTTGACCGACAACTCCTACAATGAGCAGTTCTTC. This gives the protein CASSLTDNSYNEQFF.

V is TRBV10-1 and J is TRBJ1-3; 8 nucleotides align to TRBD1. Germline assignment: CDR1 WNHNN and CDR2 SYGVQD (reference sequence). With V trimmed by 3 bases and J by 0 bases, 10 bases remained unmatched. This CDR3 has 18 residues. The CDR3 coding sequence is TGCGCCAGCAGTGAATGGGGGACAGGTAATCACTCTGGAAACACCATATATTTT. Protein sequence: CASSEWGTGNHSGNTIYF.

The J gene is TRBJ1-6, the V gene TRBV30; 7 positions agree with TRBD1. The CDR3 is 15 amino acids. Germline V gene data show CDR1 as GTSNPN and CDR2 as SVGIG (reference sequence). V was pared by 3 bases and J by 8 bases, with 10 bases of the junction left unmatched. The CDR3 loop is CAWSAESGGYSPLHF. In nucleotides, the CDR3 is TGTGCCTGGAGCGCCGAGTCAGGGGGATATTCACCCCTCCACTTT.

This chain links TRBV5-1 with TRBJ2-2, with D possibly TRBD1 on 5 matching bases. The length of the CDR3 is 15 residues. V lost 1 base to trimming and J lost 0 bases, with 7 bases between them. The germline gives CDR1 SGHRS, CDR2 YFSETQ. The CDR3 region is CASSLRQTNTGELFF. CDR3 coding DNA: TGCGCCAGCAGCTTGCGACAGACGAACACCGGGGAGCTGTTTTTT. The full variable domain, its missing parts supplied by reference TRBV5-1 and TRBJ2-2, is KAGVTQTPRYLIKTRGQQVTLSCSPISGHRSVSWYQQTPGQGLQFLFEYFSETQRNKGNFPGRFSGRQFSNSRSEMNVSTLELGDSALYLCASSLRQTNTGELFFGEGSRLTVL.

The V gene is TRBV24-1, the J gene TRBJ2-3; D ambiguous. With 6 bases removed from V and 0 bases from J, the gap between germline ends came to 12 bases. CDR3 length equals 15 residues. CDR1 and CDR2 from the germline V gene are KGHDR and SFDVKD. The CDR3 DNA is TGTGCCACCAGTAAAAGCGTGGCTAGCACAGATACGCAGTATTTT. Its translation is CATSKSVASTDTQYF.

This chain links TRBV7-3 with TRBJ2-7, with D possibly matching TRBD2 (6 bases). The germline gives CDR1 SGHTA, CDR2 FQGTGA. The CDR3 runs 13 residues. V lost 3 bases, J lost 6 bases, and 12 bases lay in between. The CDR3 reads CASSLGTLREQYF. CDR3 in DNA: TGTGCCAGCAGCTTGGGGACTTTACGCGAGCAGTACTTC.

The chain carries TRBV27 and TRBJ2-7; 8 bases agree with TRBD1. Germline V gene lookup returns CDR1 MNHEY and CDR2 SMNVEV (reference sequence). V lost 6 bases, J lost 2 bases, and 6 bases stayed unmatched. The CDR3 totals 14 residues. CDR3 in DNA: TGTGCCAGCAGCCGGACAGGGATTACCTACGAGCAGTACTTC. Protein product: CASSRTGITYEQYF.

The V call is TRBV6-5, the J call TRBJ2-7, with 8 nucleotides matching TRBD2. Germline V gene sequence: CDR1 MNHEY, CDR2 SVGAGI. The J segment lost 5 bases and the V segment lost 6 bases, leaving 12 bases of the junction unmatched. CDR3 length: 15 residues. The CDR3 reads CASSPQRGIRDEQYV. CDR3 nucleotides: TGTGCCAGCAGCCCCCAGCGGGGGATCAGGGACGAGCAGTACGTC.

The chain combines TRBV30 with TRBJ1-2, with D perhaps matching TRBD1 (6 bases). The V gene's germline CDR1 is GTSNPN and CDR2 SVGIG (reference sequence). The CDR3 length is 11 residues. V dropped 7 bases and J dropped 5 bases, with 11 bases sitting between them. In DNA form, the CDR3 reads TGTGCCTCCAACAGGGAGTATGGCTACACCTTC. It encodes CASNREYGYTF.

The table lists this clone with a few counts. The V call is TRBV5-8, the J call TRBJ2-3, with D possibly TRBD1 on 5 matching bases. This CDR3 is built from 12 residues. The V and J ends lost 3 bases and 5 bases respectively, with 7 bases between them. Germline lookup yields CDR1 SGHTS and CDR2 YDEGEE. CDR3 DNA sequence: TGTGCCAGCAGCTCAGGGAAAGATACGCAGTATTTT. It is translated as CASSSGKDTQYF. The full variable domain, in which reference TRBV5-8 and TRBJ2-3 provide the parts outside the CDR3, is EAGVTQSPTHLIKTRGQQATLRCSPISGHTSVYWYQQALGLGLQFLLWYDEGEERNRGNFPPRFSGRQFPNYSSELNVNALELEDSALYLCASSSGKDTQYFGPGTRLTVL.

The chain combines TRBV19 with TRBJ1-1, with 9 nucleotides matching TRBD1. The ends lost 4 bases at V and 2 bases at J; junction bases unmatched: 8. The CDR3 has 16 amino acids. Per germline, CDR1 LNHDA and CDR2 SQIVND (reference sequence). CDR3 in amino acids: CASSNSPGQGNTEAFF. The CDR3 DNA follows: TGTGCCAGTAGTAATTCTCCGGGACAGGGAAACACTGAAGCTTTCTTT.

This rearrangement joins TRBV5-4 to TRBJ2-2; 9 bases fit TRBD1. The junction had 6 bases not matched to a gene; V was cut back by 2 bases and J by 7 bases. This CDR3 comprises 15 residues. In germline, CDR1 is SGHNT, CDR2 YYREEE (reference sequence). The chain's CDR3 is CASSFTGTGYGELFF. CDR3 sequence (DNA): TGTGCCAGCAGCTTCACCGGGACAGGGTACGGGGAGCTGTTTTTT.

The V call is TRBV5-4, the J call TRBJ2-3; TRBD2 is a possible D gene (6 bases). Germline lookup yields CDR1 SGHNT and CDR2 YYREEE (reference sequence). CDR3 size: 16 residues. Trimming took off 0 bases at V and 1 base at J, with 12 bases between the two ends. Here the CDR3 DNA reads TGTGCCAGCAGCTTGGCCAGGACGGGGGGCACAGATACGCAGTATTTT. Translating gives CASSLARTGGTDTQYF.

The CDR3, as DNA: TGTGCCAGCTCGGACTTTTCCACCGGGGAGCTGTTTTTT. Translated, it gives CASSDFSTGELFF. The V call is TRBV6-5, the J call TRBJ2-2; D might be TRBD2 (5 bases). The CDR3 is made up of 13 amino acids. Germline values: CDR1 MNHEY, CDR2 SVGAGI. V was shortened by 8 bases and J by 4 bases, with 11 bases between the two germline ends.

The rearrangement uses TRBV7-3 and TRBJ2-3; TRBD2 aligns across 10 bases. CDR1 SGHTA and CDR2 FQGTGA come from the germline V gene. J gave up 4 bases and V 2 bases, and 12 bases lay outside the gene matches. This CDR3 has 18 residues. The CDR3: CASSLSDGSGRKSDTQYF. The CDR3 DNA is TGTGCCAGCAGCTTATCGGACGGTAGCGGGAGGAAGTCAGATACGCAGTATTTT.

This chain uses TRBV7-2 with TRBJ2-7; D is possibly TRBD2 (6 bases). Germline CDR1 and CDR2: SGHTA and FQGNSA. The CDR3 is 13 amino acids. The germline V and J ends were trimmed by 2 bases and 7 bases, with 12 bases remaining between them. The CDR3 loop is CASSLKGGVEQYV. In DNA form, the CDR3 reads TGTGCCAGCAGCTTAAAAGGAGGGGTTGAGCAGTACGTC.

The V call is TRBV2, the J call TRBJ1-3; maybe TRBD1 (6 bases). The germline V gene has CDR1 SNHLY and CDR2 FYNNEI. Trimming removed 7 bases at V and 4 bases at J, with 20 bases between. This CDR3 has 16 residues. This CDR3 reads CASIFLAGAGGNTIYF. CDR3 sequence (DNA): TGTGCCAGCATTTTCCTGGCGGGGGCGGGGGGAAACACCATATATTTT.

V usage is TRBV3-1 (or the pseudogene TRBV3-2) and J usage is TRBJ2-5, with TRBD2 matching 7 bases. The junction had 7 bases not matched to a gene; V was cut back by 1 base and J by 5 bases. This CDR3 is 15 amino acids long. Germline V gene data show CDR1 as LGHDT and CDR2 as YNNKEL (reference sequence). In DNA form, the CDR3 reads TGTGCCAGCAGCCAAGCTAGCGCCGGGGGGGAGACCCAGTACTTC. Translating gives CASSQASAGGETQYF.

This clone was recorded only once. This chain joins TRBV6-1 and TRBJ2-3; 11 bases line up with TRBD2. The trim removed 0 bases at V and 4 bases at J, leaving 3 bases unmatched. Looked up from germline, CDR1 is MNHNS and CDR2 is SASEGT. The CDR3 runs to 16 residues. In DNA, the CDR3 is TGTGCCAGCAGTGAAGCGCCTAGCGGGGGGTCAGATACGCAGTATTTT. The encoded protein is CASSEAPSGGSDTQYF.

This rearrangement joins TRBV9 to TRBJ1-1; a weak D match, TRBD1 (5 bases). Germline lookup yields CDR1 SGDLS and CDR2 YYNGEE. Trimming left V 5 bases short and J 0 bases short, with 8 bases between. CDR3 length equals 13 residues. CDR3 nucleotide sequence: TGTGCCAGCAGTCGACAGATGAACACTGAAGCTTTCTTT. Its protein is CASSRQMNTEAFF. Supplemented by reference TRBV9 and TRBJ1-1, the full variable domain reads DSGVTQTPKHLITATGQRVTLRCSPRSGDLSVYWYQQSLDQGLQFLIQYYNGEERAKGNILERFSAQQFPDLHSELNLSSLELGDSALYFCASSRQMNTEAFFGQGTRLTVV.

The genes are TRBV12-3 or TRBV12-4 and TRBJ2-7; no reliable D call. Between the trimmed V and J ends, which lost 6 bases and 0 bases, there was a span of 3 bases. The CDR3 is 11 amino acids. CDR3 protein: CASSFSYEQYF. As DNA, the CDR3 is TGTGCCAGCAGCTTCTCCTACGAGCAGTACTTC.

The CDR3 spells CASSAQTGRETQYF. CDR3 bases: TGTGCCAGCAGTGCTCAGACAGGACGAGAGACCCAGTACTTC. The V gene is TRBV2, the J gene TRBJ2-5; D might be TRBD1 (6 bases). The CDR3 has 14 amino acids. Germline V gives CDR1 SNHLY, CDR2 FYNNEI. Trimming removed 4 bases at V and 4 bases at J, with 13 bases between. The whole variable domain, filled in from reference TRBV2 and TRBJ2-5, reads EPEVTQTPSHQVTQMGQEVILRCVPISNHLYFYWYRQILGQKVEFLVSFYNNEISEKSEIFDDQFSVERPDGSNFTLKIRSTKLEDSAMYFCASSAQTGRETQYFGPGTRLLVL.

This chain connects TRBV19 to TRBJ2-1; 8 bases match TRBD1. From germline, CDR1 is LNHDA and CDR2 SQIVND (reference sequence). CDR3 size: 14 residues. V lost 3 bases, J lost 4 bases, and 2 bases stayed unmatched. The CDR3 protein is CASSIRQGYNEQFF. The CDR3 DNA sequence: TGTGCCAGTAGTATTCGACAGGGGTACAATGAGCAGTTCTTC.

The chain couples TRBV6-5 to TRBJ2-7; D is uncertain. Trimming stripped 6 bases from V and 1 base from J, with 10 bases between. Germline V gene data show CDR1 as MNHEY and CDR2 as SVGAGI. The CDR3 totals 13 residues. The CDR3 spells CASRVEISYEQYV. CDR3 in DNA: TGTGCCAGCAGAGTAGAAATATCCTACGAGCAGTACGTC.

The chain links TRBV19 to TRBJ2-5; TRBD2 aligns across 10 bases. Germline values: CDR1 LNHDA, CDR2 SQIVND (reference sequence). This CDR3 spans 14 amino acids. J lost 3 bases, V lost 6 bases, and 4 bases had no gene match. The CDR3, as DNA: TGTGCCAGTAGGGGTCTAGCGGGGGAAGAGACCCAGTACTTC. As protein: CASRGLAGEETQYF.

The chain combines TRBV27 with TRBJ1-1, with no clear D. Trimming took off 3 bases at V and 3 bases at J, with 11 bases between the two ends. The CDR3 spans 14 residues. Germline CDR1 MNHEY, CDR2 SMNVEV (reference sequence). The CDR3 DNA follows: TGTGCCAGCAGTTTGAGGTCCTGGGACACTGAAGCTTTCTTT. Its protein is CASSLRSWDTEAFF.

The rearrangement uses TRBV29-1 and TRBJ2-2; the D gene is possibly TRBD2 (7 bases). Trimming took off 2 bases at V and 4 bases at J, with 20 bases between the two ends. The CDR3 runs to 17 residues. In germline, CDR1 is SQVTM, CDR2 ANQGSEA. CDR3 sequence reads: CSVEPTPGGASTGELFF. The CDR3 bases are TGCAGCGTTGAACCTACCCCGGGGGGCGCGAGCACCGGGGAGCTGTTTTTT.

The chain combines TRBV15 with TRBJ2-2; the D is unclear. Germline loops: CDR1 LNHNV, CDR2 YYDKDF (reference sequence). V was trimmed by 1 base and J by 7 bases, leaving 10 bases between them. This CDR3 has 14 residues. CDR3 nucleotides: TGTGCCACCAGCAGAGTCTCAGTCCTCGGGGAGCTGTTTTTT. Translation gives CATSRVSVLGELFF.